These 6 T cell receptor beta chains originate from one sample sequenced in a study of T cell responses to AZD1222 COVID-19 vaccine. Generated by immunoSEQ multiplex PCR, the TCRdb table keeps only in-frame clones and is missing some. The sample includes under 100,000 clones, around 85% seen only once; the top ten take 12%. The sequences come from peripheral blood, collected 28 days after the second AZD1222 dose. These receptors were collected from an adult who received the AZD1222 COVID-19 vaccine.

This clone was recorded once. The CDR3 nucleotides read TGTGCCAGCAGCCACGGGCCGGGAGTGAACACTGAAGCTTTCTTT. It translates to CASSHGPGVNTEAFF. The chain employs TRBV3-1 (or the pseudogene TRBV3-2) and TRBJ1-1; D not resolved. The CDR3 runs to 15 residues. From germline, CDR1 is LGHDT and CDR2 YNNKEL (reference sequence). The V end lost 3 bases, the J end lost 0 bases, and 11 bases lay between the germline ends.

This chain uses TRBV29-1 with TRBJ1-6; 8 bases agree with TRBD1. The CDR3 covers 13 residues. V trimming: 4 bases; J trimming: 8 bases; junction bases outside the gene matches: 4. CDR1 and CDR2 (germline): SQVTM, ANQGSEA. The CDR3 loop reads CSVGEDRDSPLHF. The CDR3 DNA sequence: TGCAGCGTTGGAGAGGACAGGGATTCACCCCTCCACTTT. The full variable domain, rest sourced from reference TRBV29-1 and TRBJ1-6, is SAVISQKPSRDICQRGTSLTIQCQVDSQVTMMFWYRQQPGQSLTLIATANQGSEATYESGFVIDKFPISRPNLTFSTLTVSNMSPEDSSIYLCSVGEDRDSPLHFGNGTRLTVT.

The rearrangement links TRBV27 to TRBJ2-5; the D is unclear. CDR1 MNHEY and CDR2 SMNVEV come from the germline V gene (reference sequence). The CDR3 length is 13 residues. V lost 2 bases to trimming and J lost 5 bases, with 9 bases between them. This CDR3 is CASSLVVGETQYF. As DNA, the CDR3 is TGTGCCAGCAGTTTAGTCGTGGGGGAGACCCAGTACTTC.

This clone was seen a few times. CDR3 sequence reads: CASNPPQGIGEQFF. CDR3 coding DNA: TGTGCCAGCAACCCCCCTCAGGGAATAGGTGAGCAGTTCTTC. J is TRBJ2-1 and V is TRBV6-2 or TRBV6-3; a possible D gene is TRBD1 (5 bases). Germline V CDR1 and CDR2: MNHEY, SVGEGT. V was clipped by 7 bases and J by 9 bases, with 19 bases between them. This CDR3 contains 14 residues.

The genes are TRBV7-2 and TRBJ2-1; the D gene is possibly TRBD2 (6 bases). CDR3 size: 16 residues. Germline CDR1 and CDR2: SGHTA and FQGNSA. V gave up 2 bases and J gave up 5 bases, with 16 bases separating them. For the CDR3, the DNA is TGTGCCAGCAGCTTACTGGGCGGGGTAAGCAACAATGAGCAGTTCTTC. Amino acid sequence: CASSLLGGVSNNEQFF. Variable domain in full (rest from reference TRBV7-2 and TRBJ2-1): GAGVSQSPSNKVTEKGKDVELRCDPISGHTALYWYRQSLGQGLEFLIYFQGNSAPDKSGLPSDRFSAERTGGSVSTLTIQRTQQEDSAVYLCASSLLGGVSNNEQFFGPGTRLTVL.

This rearrangement joins TRBV7-9 to TRBJ1-2, with D maybe TRBD1 (6 bases). The CDR3 covers 16 residues. Looked up from germline, CDR1 is SEHNR and CDR2 is FQNEAQ (reference sequence). The germline V and J ends were trimmed by 2 bases and 8 bases, with 21 bases remaining between them. For the CDR3, the DNA is TGTGCCAGCAGCTTAAGGTCAGGGACAAATTCACAAGGCTACACCTTC. This codes for CASSLRSGTNSQGYTF. Combining the CDR3 with reference TRBV7-9 and TRBJ1-2 gives the whole variable domain DTGVSQNPRHKITKRGQNVTFRCDPISEHNRLYWYRQTLGQGPEFLTYFQNEAQLEKSRLLSDRFSAERPKGSFSTLEIQRTEQGDSAMYLCASSLRSGTNSQGYTFGSGTRLTVV.